This T cell receptor (beta chain) is from a study of shared clonotypes between healthy human individuals. V shed 8 bases and J shed 4 bases, with 13 bases lying between them. The germline CDR1 and CDR2 sequences are MNHNY and SVGAGI (reference sequence). CDR3 length: 13 amino acids. Naive CD8 populations comprised CD45RO-negative cells positively selected for CCR7, excluding terminally differentiated effector memory CD45RA+ cells. The DNA input per sorted-subset replicate PCR was 200 to 250 ng, corresponding to 25,000 to 35,000 T cell genomes. Measured with immunoSEQ multiplex PCR; TCRdb has only the in-frame clones, and not every one. The data hold hundreds of thousands of clones, with around 96% observed a single time.

V gene TRBV6-6 combines with J gene TRBJ2-3; D not certain. Sequenced material: naive CD8+ T cells sorted from blood. This TCR derives from a woman aged 30 to 39 in good health. This CDR3 reads CASALMGADTQYF. DNA for the CDR3: TGTGCCAGCGCCCTCATGGGCGCAGATACGCAGTATTTT.